This TCR beta chain derives from a study of cytomegalovirus exposure and HLA in healthy donors. To note about this clone: The target antigen is unknown.

Despite likely unrecorded immune exposures, the donors were nominally healthy at the time of sampling. Overall study results and limits: The listing of roughly 160 TCR beta chains classed them as cytomegalovirus-associated. One later analysis reportedly identified an Asian-associated ancestry cluster that showed fewer N-insertions than the approximately 670-donor mean. Rarity held for most TCR sequences, but there were some public TCRs that occurred in many donors.

The PCR made use of 60 Vbeta and 13 Jbeta primers. Method: immunoSEQ multiplex PCR; TCRdb's copy keeps in-frame clones and lacks some. The profile covers fewer than 75,000 clones, with around 77% appearing a single time and about 4.5% taken by the ten largest. The CDR3 contains 14 residues. Germline values: CDR1 SNHLY, CDR2 FYNNEI. V lost 8 bases, J lost 4 bases, and 10 bases stayed unmatched. The receptor comes from a woman aged 25 to 39 in good health and CMV-seronegative. The specimen sequenced was PBMCs. This sequence joins TRBV2 and TRBJ1-1, with 7 nucleotides matching TRBD1. CDR3 bases: TGTGCCAGCGGACCCACAGGGGAGAGCACTGAAGCTTTCTTT. This gives the protein CASGPTGESTEAFF.